This T cell receptor beta chain originates from a study of T cells in localized non-small cell lung cancer (dated by TCRdb to 2019 to 2021). Concerning the study at large: The study examined T cell repertoires in hundreds of patients with early-stage NSCLC and compared tumors with uninvolved tumor-adjacent lungs. All 240 or so NSCLC patients in the cohort were treatment-naive and had localized lung tumors that were resected. Of the NSCLC patients, around 130 were male and 107 were female, and the mean age was roughly 61 years.

Overall results and qualifications from the work: Because the study design was exploratory, TCR variables were selected using unadjusted p-values without false-discovery rate correction. A median of 57 of the top 100 tumor clones were detected in paired uninvolved adjacent lung, and under 30 of these tumor clones were also found among the top 100 clones of the paired uninvolved adjacent lung. Because multi-region tumor sequencing was not performed, intratumor heterogeneity could not be ruled out. The highest T cell clonality was observed in uninvolved tumor-adjacent lung, where clonality exceeded that of tumor, suggesting that antigenic responses were more focused in uninvolved tumor-adjacent lung. Higher T cell density in blood was associated with longer overall survival, whereas higher clonality in adjacent lung was associated with shorter survival.

The immunoSEQ Assay was used to sequence TCR beta CDR3 regions from DNA. As for the original processing: T cell density was computed as TCR beta template counts normalized to usable DNA estimated by amplifying housekeeping genes. Richness was estimated using the preseqR package, with extrapolation to 400,000 templates for PBMC samples and to 120,000 templates for tissue samples. Clonality was defined by subtracting Pielou's evenness from one. Differential abundance testing on productive amino-acid clonotypes, with a minimum total count of 5 and an alpha of 0.1, was used to identify tissue-enriched TCRs. The Jaccard Index and the Morisita Overlap Index were used to measure repertoire overlap between compartments. TCR beta CDR3s were clustered by GLIPH together with public tetramer-defined viral CDR3s, and at least three viral sequences plus V-gene enrichment were required for viral motifs. The source is immuneACCESS, and TCRdb retained only in-frame sequences with V and J called. Part of the clones is not carried over; for the studies checked, unresolved V genes explain less than half of this, and the remainder is unexplained. V, J and clone size reflect that table, while D and trimming were determined from the DNA. The sample table holds fewer than 90,000 clones, of which less than 85% were seen once. Of the sample, roughly 21% falls within the top ten clones.

At diagnosis, peripheral blood, uninvolved tumor-adjacent lung and tumor were collected and were preserved as a mix of fresh-frozen and FFPE material. For TCR repertoire profiling, blood samples were analyzed as peripheral blood mononuclear cells. As for this clone: This receptor's antigen is unknown. No base-level quality is on record; no much larger clone is a single base apart.

As encoded in the germline V gene (reference sequence), CDR1 is LNHDA while CDR2 is SQIVND. V loses 3 bases of germline sequence and J loses 8 bases, and the interval between the two ends is 10 bases. The CDR3 goes from the cysteine to the phenylalanine over 13 residues. Of all the DNA, just the CDR3 is kept, 39 bases in frame from base 1. The sequence was collected from a man aged 35-75 years with stage II squamous cell lung carcinoma. Specimen: PBMCs, collected before any cancer treatment. This chain is built from TRBV19 and TRBJ2-2, with the D gene not clear enough to name. The encoded CDR3 is CASSMGRIGELFF. The DNA is as follows: TGTGCCAGTAGTATGGGTCGGATTGGGGAGCTGTTTTTT.